The 18 T cell receptor beta chains below were found in one sample sequenced in a study of PD-1 blockade in classical Hodgkin lymphoma. Clones were sequenced by immunoSEQ multiplex PCR, and TCRdb holds only the in-frame ones, with some missing. Among 20,000 or so clones listed, less than 85% were seen once. Stated time point: cycle 4 day 1 (C4D1), after 6 weeks of nivolumab. With no exception, relapse followed autologous stem cell transplantation in all patients, and brentuximab vedotin exposure varied. The study purified CD4+ T cells from thawed PBMCs using magnetic negative selection. The sequencing here drew on CD4+ T cells from blood, taken before the fourth cycle of nivolumab. All receptors derive from a human donor with classical Hodgkin lymphoma.

The chain uses TRBV7-6 and TRBJ2-7; TRBD1 matches 8 bases. The CDR3 runs 13 residues. V trimming: 5 bases; J trimming: 5 bases; junction bases outside the gene matches: 5. Germline loops: CDR1 SGHVS, CDR2 FNYEAQ. CDR3 region: CASSTGGLNEQYF. DNA for the CDR3: TGTGCCAGCAGCACAGGGGGGTTAAACGAGCAGTACTTC.

The V gene is TRBV19, the J gene TRBJ1-2, with 7 bases identical to TRBD1. In germline, CDR1 is LNHDA, CDR2 SQIVND (reference sequence). V was pared by 5 bases and J by 4 bases, with 4 bases of the junction left unmatched. The CDR3 is 13 residues long. The CDR3 nucleotides read TGTGCCAGTAGTGTAACAGGGGTCTATGGCTACACCTTC. Translation: CASSVTGVYGYTF.

V usage is TRBV5-1 and J usage is TRBJ2-7, with D possibly matching TRBD2 (5 bases). V gave up 0 bases and J gave up 5 bases, with 9 bases separating them. The CDR3 runs 13 residues. Per the germline V gene, CDR1 is SGHRS and CDR2 is YFSETQ. For the CDR3, the DNA is TGCGCCAGCAGCTTGGACGGACTCCACGAGCAGTACTTC. Translating gives CASSLDGLHEQYF.

V and J are TRBV7-9 and TRBJ2-1, with 11 bases aligning to TRBD2. Germline lookup yields CDR1 SEHNR and CDR2 FQNEAQ (reference sequence). V gave up 3 bases and J gave up 4 bases; unmatched junction bases: 2. CDR3 length: 15 residues. The CDR3 DNA reads TGTGCCAGCAGCTTCTCTAGCGGGAGGTACAATGAGCAGTTCTTC. Residues: CASSFSSGRYNEQFF.

This clone turned up a few times. CDR3: CASSPRLAGGENTGELFF. The CDR3 DNA reads TGTGCCAGCTCACCACGGCTAGCGGGAGGGGAAAACACCGGGGAGCTGTTTTTT. The J gene is TRBJ2-2, the V gene TRBV18; TRBD2 agrees at 12 bases. The length of the CDR3 is 18 residues. The V segment lost 1 base and the J segment 2 bases; nucleotides outside the gene matches: 5. CDR1 is KGHSH and CDR2 is LQKENI in the germline V gene. Full variable domain (rest looked up from reference TRBV18 and TRBJ2-2): NAGVMQNPRHLVRRRGQEARLRCSPMKGHSHVYWYRQLPEEGLKFMVYLQKENIIDESGMPKERFSAEFPKEGPSILRIQQVVRGDSAAYFCASSPRLAGGENTGELFFGEGSRLTVL.

This chain's CDR3 is CASSSRTTNTGELFF. CDR3 coding DNA: TGTGCCAGCAGTTCTCGGACCACGAACACCGGGGAGCTGTTTTTT. The genes are TRBV28 and TRBJ2-2; D gene uncertain. V gave up 4 bases and J gave up 0 bases, with 9 bases separating them. CDR3 size: 15 residues. Germline CDR1 reads MDHEN; CDR2 reads SYDVKM. Filled out from reference TRBV28 and TRBJ2-2, the complete variable domain reads DVKVTQSSRYLVKRTGEKVFLECVQDMDHENMFWYRQDPGLGLRLIYFSYDVKMKEKGDIPEGYSVSREKKERFSLILESASTNQTSMYLCASSSRTTNTGELFFGEGSRLTVL.

In its sample, this clone was seen a few times. This chain's CDR3 is CASSPFLSRTYEQYF. CDR3 DNA: TGTGCCAGCAGCCCGTTCTTGAGCCGAACCTACGAGCAGTACTTC. The rearrangement links TRBV28 to TRBJ2-7; unclear D gene. This CDR3 contains 15 residues. Germline V gene sequence: CDR1 MDHEN, CDR2 SYDVKM. V gave up 6 bases and J gave up 2 bases, with 17 bases separating them.

This sequence joins TRBV19 and TRBJ2-7; no definite D call. CDR1 is LNHDA, CDR2 SQIVND, per germline (reference sequence). The CDR3 is 14 residues long. V was cut by 3 bases and J by 0 bases, with 9 bases left in between. CDR3 protein: CASSISGSSYEQYF. The CDR3 bases are TGTGCCAGTAGTATTTCAGGAAGCTCCTACGAGCAGTACTTC.

The chain uses TRBV2 and TRBJ2-7, with TRBD2 identical over 9 bases. J lost 7 bases, V lost 2 bases, and 15 bases had no gene match. In germline, CDR1 is SNHLY, CDR2 FYNNEI. The CDR3 covers 17 residues. The CDR3 loop reads CASSESISGSYLGEQYF. DNA of the CDR3: TGTGCCAGCAGTGAATCAATTAGCGGGAGTTACCTTGGTGAGCAGTACTTC.

The chain combines TRBV7-7 with TRBJ2-5; D call uncertain. Germline CDR1 is SSHAT and CDR2 is FNYEAQ (reference sequence). The CDR3 is 14 amino acids. Trimming cost V 5 bases and J 5 bases, with 15 bases left between them. The CDR3 sequence is CASSPGLGGETQYF. In DNA form, the CDR3 reads TGTGCCAGCAGCCCAGGCCTTGGTGGGGAGACCCAGTACTTC. Combining the CDR3 with reference TRBV7-7 and TRBJ2-5 gives the whole variable domain GAGVSQSPRYKVTKRGQDVTLRCDPISSHATLYWYQQALGQGPEFLTYFNYEAQPDKSGLPSDRFSAERPEGSISTLTIQRTEQRDSAMYRCASSPGLGGETQYFGPGTRLLVL.

This clone was picked up a small number of times. This sequence joins TRBV5-1 and TRBJ2-7, with TRBD1 identical over 8 bases. The CDR3 is 15 residues long. Germline-derived CDR1 and CDR2 are SGHRS and YFSETQ. J lost 2 bases, V lost 7 bases, and 11 bases had no gene match. The CDR3 reads CASSMDGQGTYEQYF. DNA for the CDR3: TGCGCCAGCTCAATGGACGGACAGGGAACCTACGAGCAGTACTTC.

The genes are TRBV4-1 and TRBJ1-4; D gene uncertain. Per the germline V gene, CDR1 is MGHRA and CDR2 is YSYEKL. V lost 5 bases to trimming and J lost 5 bases, with 12 bases between them. This CDR3 is 14 amino acids long. The CDR3 region has the DNA TGCGCCAGCAGCGTCATTTTTCCCAATGAAAAACTGTTTTTT. As protein: CASSVIFPNEKLFF.

The rearrangement uses TRBV11-2 and TRBJ2-7; D might be TRBD1 or TRBD2, each matching 5 bases. V was trimmed by 6 bases and J by 3 bases, leaving 15 bases between them. The CDR3 is 14 amino acids. Germline CDR1 SGHAT, CDR2 FQNNGV. The CDR3 loop reads CASRGNRDGYEQYF. CDR3 DNA: TGTGCCAGCAGAGGCAATCGGGACGGCTACGAGCAGTACTTC.

In its sample, this clone was seen once. The rearrangement uses TRBV5-6 and TRBJ2-2; D is ambiguous. The CDR3 has 14 amino acids. The germline V gene has CDR1 SGHDT and CDR2 YYEEEE. V lost 2 bases, J lost 2 bases, and 7 bases lay in between. In DNA, the CDR3 is TGTGCCAGCAGCTTTTTCCTAAACACCGGGGAGCTGTTTTTT. As protein: CASSFFLNTGELFF. Filled out from reference TRBV5-6 and TRBJ2-2, the complete variable domain reads DAGVTQSPTHLIKTRGQQVTLRCSPKSGHDTVSWYQQALGQGPQFIFQYYEEEERQRGNFPDRFSGHQFPNYSSELNVNALLLGDSALYLCASSFFLNTGELFFGEGSRLTVL.

Points on this clone: The missing conserved phenylalanine or tryptophan at the end of this CDR3 makes a read error likely. The V and J genes are TRBV18 and TRBJ1-1, with 8 bases that match TRBD1. Germline V gene data show CDR1 as KGHSH and CDR2 as LQKENI. Trimming cost V 1 base and J 8 bases; bases outside gene matches: 3. This CDR3 region has 13 residues. This CDR3 is CASSPLTGAEAFL. The CDR3 DNA follows: TGTGCCAGCTCACCACTGACAGGGGCAGAAGCTTTCCTT.

J is TRBJ1-1 and V is TRBV25-1; no definite D call. V dropped 2 bases and J dropped 2 bases, with 6 bases sitting between them. The CDR3 runs to 13 residues. Germline V gives CDR1 MGHDK, CDR2 SYGVNS. The CDR3 DNA follows: TGTGCCAGCAGTGAAGTAGGTAACACTGAAGCTTTCTTT. It yields the protein CASSEVGNTEAFF.

V is TRBV19 and J is TRBJ2-1; TRBD1 agrees at 10 bases. V lost 8 bases to trimming and J lost 7 bases; unmatched junction nucleotides: 8. Germline loops: CDR1 LNHDA, CDR2 SQIVND (reference sequence). The CDR3 extends over 14 amino acids. The CDR3, as DNA: TGTGCCAGTGGTAGGACAGGGGGAGGGAATGAGCAGTTCTTC. It yields the protein CASGRTGGGNEQFF.

J is TRBJ2-7 and V is TRBV15; maybe TRBD1 (6 bases). CDR1 is LNHNV, CDR2 YYDKDF, per germline (reference sequence). The length of the CDR3 is 15 residues. The germline V and J ends were trimmed by 0 bases and 5 bases, with 14 bases remaining between them. DNA of the CDR3: TGTGCCACCAGCAGAGAAGGGACACTCGGGGACGAGCAGTACTTC. Translation gives CATSREGTLGDEQYF.